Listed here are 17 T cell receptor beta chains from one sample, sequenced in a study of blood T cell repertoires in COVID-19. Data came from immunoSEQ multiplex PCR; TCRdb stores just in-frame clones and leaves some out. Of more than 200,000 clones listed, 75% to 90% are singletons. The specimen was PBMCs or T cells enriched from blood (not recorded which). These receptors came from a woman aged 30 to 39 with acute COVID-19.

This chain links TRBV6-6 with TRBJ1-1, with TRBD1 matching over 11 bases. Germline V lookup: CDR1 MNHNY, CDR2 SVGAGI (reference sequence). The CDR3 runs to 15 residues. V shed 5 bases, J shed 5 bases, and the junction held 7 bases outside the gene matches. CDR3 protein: CASSLGQGALTEAFF. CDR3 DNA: TGTGCCAGCAGTCTAGGACAGGGGGCTTTGACTGAAGCTTTCTTT.

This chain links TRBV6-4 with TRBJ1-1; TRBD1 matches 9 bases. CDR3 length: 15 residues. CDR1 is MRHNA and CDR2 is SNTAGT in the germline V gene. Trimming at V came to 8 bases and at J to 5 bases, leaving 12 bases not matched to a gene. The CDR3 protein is CASLDPGTGRTEAFF. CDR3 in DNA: TGTGCCAGCCTAGATCCCGGGACAGGGAGGACTGAAGCTTTCTTT.

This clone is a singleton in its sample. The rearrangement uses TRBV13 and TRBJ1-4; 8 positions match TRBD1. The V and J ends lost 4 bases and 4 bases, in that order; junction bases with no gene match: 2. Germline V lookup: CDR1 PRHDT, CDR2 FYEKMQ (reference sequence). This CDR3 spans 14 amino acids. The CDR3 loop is CASSSDRGNEKLFF. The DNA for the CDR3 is TGTGCCAGCAGCTCTGACAGGGGTAATGAAAAACTGTTTTTT.

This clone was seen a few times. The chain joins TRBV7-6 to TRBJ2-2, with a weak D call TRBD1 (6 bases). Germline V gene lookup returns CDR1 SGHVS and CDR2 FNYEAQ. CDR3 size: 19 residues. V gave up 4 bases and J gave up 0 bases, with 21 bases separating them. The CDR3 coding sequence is TGTGCCAGCAGCTACCCCATTGGGGGCCCGGGACCGAACACCGGGGAGCTGTTTTTT. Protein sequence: CASSYPIGGPGPNTGELFF.

The CDR3 loop is CASSSPGLGTDTQYF. CDR3 nucleotide sequence: TGTGCCAGCAGCTCCCCGGGACTAGGCACAGATACGCAGTATTTT. V usage is TRBV7-9 and J usage is TRBJ2-3, with 8 nucleotides matching TRBD2. The CDR3 is made up of 15 amino acids. Germline CDR1 is SEHNR and CDR2 is FQNEAQ (reference sequence). V trimming: 4 bases; J trimming: 1 base; junction bases outside the gene matches: 4.

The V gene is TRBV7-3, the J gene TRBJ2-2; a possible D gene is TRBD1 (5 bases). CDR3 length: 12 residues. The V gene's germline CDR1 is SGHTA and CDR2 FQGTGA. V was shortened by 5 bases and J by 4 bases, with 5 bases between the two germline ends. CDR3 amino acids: CASSTGTGELFF. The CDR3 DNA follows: TGTGCCAGCAGCACAGGCACCGGGGAGCTGTTTTTT.

The CDR3 loop is CASSLGGLRLSNQPQHF. CDR3 sequence (DNA): TGTGCCAGCAGCTTGGGTGGTTTGAGGCTAAGCAATCAGCCCCAGCATTTT. V gene TRBV5-6 combines with J gene TRBJ1-5, with D hard to call. V lost 0 bases to trimming and J lost 1 base, with 14 bases between them. CDR3 length: 17 amino acids. Germline V gene sequence: CDR1 SGHDT, CDR2 YYEEEE.

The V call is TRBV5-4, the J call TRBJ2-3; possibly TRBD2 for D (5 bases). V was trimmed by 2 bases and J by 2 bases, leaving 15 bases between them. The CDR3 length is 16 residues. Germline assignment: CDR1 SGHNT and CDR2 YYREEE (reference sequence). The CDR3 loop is CASSFSGLKFTDTQYF. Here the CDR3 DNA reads TGTGCCAGCAGCTTTTCCGGACTCAAATTCACAGATACGCAGTATTTT.

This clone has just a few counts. CDR3 protein: CASSLDGRGEQYF. In nucleotides, the CDR3 is TGTGCCAGCAGCTTAGACGGTAGGGGCGAGCAGTACTTC. The genes are TRBV11-2 and TRBJ2-7; D might be TRBD1 (5 bases). Trimming removed 0 bases from V and 6 bases from J, with 9 bases in between. Germline values: CDR1 SGHAT, CDR2 FQNNGV. CDR3 length: 13 amino acids.

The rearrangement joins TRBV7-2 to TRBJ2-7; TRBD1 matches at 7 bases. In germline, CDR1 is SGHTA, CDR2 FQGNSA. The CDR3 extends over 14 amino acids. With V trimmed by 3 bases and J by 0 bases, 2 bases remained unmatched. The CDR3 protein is CASSLDRNSYEQYF. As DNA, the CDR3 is TGTGCCAGCAGCTTGGACAGGAACTCCTACGAGCAGTACTTC.

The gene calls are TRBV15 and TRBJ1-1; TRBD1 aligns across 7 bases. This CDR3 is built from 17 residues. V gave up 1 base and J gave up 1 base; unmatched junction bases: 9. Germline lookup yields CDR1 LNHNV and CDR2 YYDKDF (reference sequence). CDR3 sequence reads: CATSRGGQERRNTEAFF. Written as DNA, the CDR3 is TGTGCCACCAGCAGAGGCGGACAGGAACGGAGGAACACTGAAGCTTTCTTT.

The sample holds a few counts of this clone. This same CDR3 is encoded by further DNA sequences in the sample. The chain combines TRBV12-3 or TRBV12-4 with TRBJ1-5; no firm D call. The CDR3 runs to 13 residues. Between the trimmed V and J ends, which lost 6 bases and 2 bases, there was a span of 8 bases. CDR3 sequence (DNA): TGTGCCAGCAGCCGTGGGCGCAATCAGCCCCAGCATTTT. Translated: CASSRGRNQPQHF.

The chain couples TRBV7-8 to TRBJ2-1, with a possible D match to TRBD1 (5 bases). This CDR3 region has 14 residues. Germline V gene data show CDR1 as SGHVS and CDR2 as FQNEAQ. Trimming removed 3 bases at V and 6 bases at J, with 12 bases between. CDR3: CASSFTGRANEQFF. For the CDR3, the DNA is TGTGCCAGCAGCTTCACTGGCAGGGCCAATGAGCAGTTCTTC.

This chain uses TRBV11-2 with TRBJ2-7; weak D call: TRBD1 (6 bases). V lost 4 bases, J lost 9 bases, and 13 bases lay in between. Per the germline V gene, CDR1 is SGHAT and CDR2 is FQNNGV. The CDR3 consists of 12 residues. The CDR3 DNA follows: TGTGCCAGCAGCTCCCAGGGGCAGGGGCAGTACTTC. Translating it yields CASSSQGQGQYF.

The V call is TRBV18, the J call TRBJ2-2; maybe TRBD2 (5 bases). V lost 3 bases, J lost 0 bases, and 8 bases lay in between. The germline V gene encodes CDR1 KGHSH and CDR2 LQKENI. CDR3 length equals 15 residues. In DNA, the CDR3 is TGTGCCAGCTCACCTTGGCGGGCGAACACCGGGGAGCTGTTTTTT. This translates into CASSPWRANTGELFF. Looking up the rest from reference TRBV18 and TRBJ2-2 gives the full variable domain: NAGVMQNPRHLVRRRGQEARLRCSPMKGHSHVYWYRQLPEEGLKFMVYLQKENIIDESGMPKERFSAEFPKEGPSILRIQQVVRGDSAAYFCASSPWRANTGELFFGEGSRLTVL.

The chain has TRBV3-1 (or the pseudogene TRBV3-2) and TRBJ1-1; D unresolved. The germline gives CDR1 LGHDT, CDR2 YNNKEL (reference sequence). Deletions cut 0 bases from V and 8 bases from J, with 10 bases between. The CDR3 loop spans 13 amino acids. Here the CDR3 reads CASSQDLQREAFF. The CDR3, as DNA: TGTGCCAGCAGCCAAGACCTGCAGCGGGAAGCTTTCTTT.

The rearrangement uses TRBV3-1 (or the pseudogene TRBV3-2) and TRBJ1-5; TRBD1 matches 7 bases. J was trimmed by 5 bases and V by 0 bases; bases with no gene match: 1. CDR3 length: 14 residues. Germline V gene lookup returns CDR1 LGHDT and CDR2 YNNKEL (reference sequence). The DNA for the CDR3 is TGTGCCAGCAGCCAAGAGCAGGGGGATCAGCCCCAGCATTTT. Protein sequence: CASSQEQGDQPQHF.